A single T cell receptor (beta chain) is shown here with its context. Its target is unknown. Study conclusions and caveats: Tumor memory CD4+ T cell TCR gene usage clustered with blood and lymph node memory CD4+ cells and lymph node naive CD4+ cells.

CD25-based Treg depletion was applied to purified naive CD4+ T cells. The ends were cut back, 5 bases at V and 2 bases at J, with 13 bases in the middle. Germline lookup yields CDR1 SGHRS and CDR2 YFSETQ. The CDR3 covers 14 residues. Constant-region reverse primers amplified full-length variable regions, followed by semi-nested Nested Universal Primer A PCR. TCRdb itself ran the 5' RACE reads through MiXCR, one entry per CDR3 protein. The sample has roughly 38,000 distinct CDR3 sequences; under 20% are singletons. The sample taken for sequencing was naive CD4+ T cells sorted from a lymph node. Stated subset: naive CD4+ T cells, CD4+CD45RA+CD25-. This chain connects TRBV5-1 to TRBJ1-1; D is perhaps TRBD1 (6 bases). The receptor comes from a female donor with breast cancer. For the CDR3, the DNA is TGCGCCAGCAGGGTGGGACAAGTAAACACTGAAGCTTTCTTT. Its protein is CASRVGQVNTEAFF.